The present TCR beta chain was sequenced within a study of blood T cell repertoires in COVID-19. The germline CDR1 and CDR2 sequences are SQVTM and ANQGSEA. CDR3 size: 14 residues. Trimming pared 7 bases from V and 3 bases from J, leaving 17 bases between. Libraries were prepared by immunoSEQ multiplex PCR; TCRdb keeps only in-frame clonotypes and omits some of them. The data hold tens of thousands of clones, with 80% to 95% observed a single time. The receptor was isolated from a man aged 50 to 60 with COVID-19, enrolled during active disease. The chain has TRBV29-1 and TRBJ2-3; tentative D call: TRBD1 (8 bases). Sequencing was done on a sample of peripheral blood. For the CDR3, the DNA is TGCAGCGGGTCCTACAGGGGGGGTACAGATACGCAGTATTTT. Its translation is CSGSYRGGTDTQYF.